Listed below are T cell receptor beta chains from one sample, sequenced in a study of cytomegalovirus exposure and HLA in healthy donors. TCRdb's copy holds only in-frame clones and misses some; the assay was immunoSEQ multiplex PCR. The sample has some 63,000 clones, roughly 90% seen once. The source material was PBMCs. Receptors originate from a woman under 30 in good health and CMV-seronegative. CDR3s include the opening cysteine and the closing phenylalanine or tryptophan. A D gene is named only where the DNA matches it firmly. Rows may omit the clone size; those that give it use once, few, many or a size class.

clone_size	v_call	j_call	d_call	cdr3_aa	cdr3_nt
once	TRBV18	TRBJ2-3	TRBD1	CASSRARGQGASYTQYF	TGTGCCAGCTCACGCGCCCGAGGACAGGGGGCTTCATATACGCAGTATTTT
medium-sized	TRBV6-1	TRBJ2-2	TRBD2	CASSEFAGGPGELFF	TGTGCCAGCAGTGAATTCGCGGGGGGGCCCGGGGAGCTGTTTTTT
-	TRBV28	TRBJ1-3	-	CASSLAGGNTIYF	TGTGCCAGCAGTTTGGCCGGGGGAAACACCATATATTTT
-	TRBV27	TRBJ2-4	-	CASSSPTVAKNIQYF	TGTGCCAGCAGTTCACCTACAGTAGCCAAAAACATTCAGTACTTC
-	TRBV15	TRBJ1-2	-	CATSSRVDYGYTF	TGTGCCACCAGCAGCAGGGTTGACTATGGCTACACCTTC
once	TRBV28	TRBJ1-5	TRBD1	CASSTPGTGENQPQHF	TGTGCCAGCAGTACACCGGGGACAGGGGAAAATCAGCCCCAGCATTTT
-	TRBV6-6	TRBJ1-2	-	CASSYPFDYGYTF	TGTGCCAGCAGTTACCCATTTGACTATGGCTACACCTTC
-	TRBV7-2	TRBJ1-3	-	CASSTAFVPGINTIYF	TGTGCCAGCAGCACGGCATTCGTGCCAGGGATAAACACCATATATTTT
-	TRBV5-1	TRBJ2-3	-	CASSLFLASTDTQYF	TGCGCCAGCTCCCTTTTTCTGGCTAGCACAGATACGCAGTATTTT
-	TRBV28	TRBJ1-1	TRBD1	CASSQGQFTRNTEAFF	TGTGCCAGCAGTCAGGGACAGTTCACAAGGAACACTGAAGCTTTCTTT
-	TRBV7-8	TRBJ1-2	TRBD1	CASSPSTGTGYNYGYTF	TGTGCCAGCAGCCCATCAACCGGGACAGGCTACAACTATGGCTACACCTTC
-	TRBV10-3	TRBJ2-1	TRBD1	CAIKAAGGNEQFF	TGTGCCATCAAAGCGGCAGGGGGCAATGAGCAGTTCTTC
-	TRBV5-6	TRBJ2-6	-	CATESRSSGANVLTF	TGTGCCACTGAATCCCGGAGCTCTGGGGCCAACGTCCTGACTTTC
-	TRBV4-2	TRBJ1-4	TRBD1	CASSQVGQASRKLFF	TGTGCCAGCAGCCAAGTCGGACAGGCAAGCCGAAAACTGTTTTTT
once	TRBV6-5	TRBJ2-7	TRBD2	CASSYSGGGLDEQYF	TGTGCCAGCAGTTACTCGGGGGGGGGATTAGACGAGCAGTACTTC
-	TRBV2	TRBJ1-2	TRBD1	CASQIDRGGYTF	TGTGCCAGCCAAATTGACAGGGGTGGCTACACCTTC
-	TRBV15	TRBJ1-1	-	CATSRDPGEAFF	TGTGCCACCAGCAGAGATCCGGGGGAAGCTTTCTTT
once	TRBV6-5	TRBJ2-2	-	CASSRTGANTGELFF	TGTGCCAGCAGTCGCACCGGGGCGAACACCGGGGAGCTGTTTTTT
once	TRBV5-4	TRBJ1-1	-	CRTGTGGTEAFF	TGCCGAACCGGGACGGGGGGGACTGAAGCTTTCTTT
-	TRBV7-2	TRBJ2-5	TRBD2	CASSLRTSGGAETQYF	TGTGCCAGCAGCTTACGGACTAGCGGGGGGGCAGAGACCCAGTACTTC
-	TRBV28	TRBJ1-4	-	CASSLPWTEGNEKLFF	TGTGCCAGCAGTTTACCTTGGACAGAGGGTAATGAAAAACTGTTTTTT
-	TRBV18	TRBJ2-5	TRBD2	CASSIRGGEETQYF	TGTGCCAGCTCAATCCGGGGAGGGGAAGAGACCCAGTACTTC
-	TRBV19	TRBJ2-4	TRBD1	CASSTGTGGAKNIQYF	TGTGCCAGTAGTACCGGGACAGGAGGGGCCAAAAACATTCAGTACTTC
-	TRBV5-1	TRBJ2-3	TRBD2	CASVAGGASDTQYF	TGCGCCAGCGTAGCGGGGGGCGCCTCAGATACGCAGTATTTT
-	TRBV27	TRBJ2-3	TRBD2	CASNLLAGFTDTQYF	TGTGCCAGCAACCTACTAGCGGGTTTCACAGATACGCAGTATTTT
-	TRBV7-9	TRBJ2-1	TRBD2	CASSSAATSAYNEQFF	TGTGCCAGCAGCTCCGCCGCGACTAGCGCTTACAATGAGCAGTTCTTC
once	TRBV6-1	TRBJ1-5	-	CASINSNSNQPQHF	TGTGCCAGCATCAACAGTAATAGCAATCAGCCCCAGCATTTT
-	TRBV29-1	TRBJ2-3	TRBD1	CRGTDRSTDTQYF	TGCAGGGGAACGGACAGGTCCACAGATACGCAGTATTTT
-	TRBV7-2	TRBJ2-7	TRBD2	CASSKQLAGDAEQYF	TGTGCCAGCAGCAAGCAACTAGCGGGGGATGCCGAGCAGTACTTC
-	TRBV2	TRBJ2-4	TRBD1	CASSSPVGTGENIQYF	TGTGCCAGCAGTTCCCCCGTCGGGACAGGGGAAAACATTCAGTACTTC
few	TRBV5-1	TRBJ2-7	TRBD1	CASSPGTVPSYEQYF	TGCGCCAGCAGCCCGGGGACAGTGCCTTCCTACGAGCAGTACTTC
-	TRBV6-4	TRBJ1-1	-	CASSDSPLNTEAFF	TGTGCCAGCAGTGACTCCCCCTTGAACACTGAAGCTTTCTTT
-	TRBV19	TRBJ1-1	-	CASSIDRPLRGESEAFF	TGTGCCAGTAGTATAGATCGCCCCCTGCGGGGGGAGAGTGAAGCTTTCTTT
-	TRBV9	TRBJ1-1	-	CASSPYLVGGEAFF	TGTGCCAGCAGCCCATACTTGGTGGGGGGGGAAGCTTTCTTT
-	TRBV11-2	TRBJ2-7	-	CASTTRTAYEQYF	TGTGCCAGCACCACTAGGACGGCCTACGAGCAGTACTTC
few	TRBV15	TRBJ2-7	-	CATSPDSYEQYF	TGTGCCACCAGCCCAGACTCCTACGAGCAGTACTTC
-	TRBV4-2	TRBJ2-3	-	CASSQDFRGALGDTQYF	TGTGCCAGCAGCCAAGATTTCAGGGGCGCCTTGGGAGATACGCAGTATTTT
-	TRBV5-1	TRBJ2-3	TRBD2	CASSSIAGEADTQYF	TGCGCCAGCAGCTCTATAGCGGGAGAGGCGGATACGCAGTATTTT
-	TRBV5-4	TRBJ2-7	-	CASSLDQSYEQYF	TGTGCCAGCAGCTTGGATCAATCCTACGAGCAGTACTTC
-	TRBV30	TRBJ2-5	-	CAWSPAGETQYF	TGTGCCTGGAGTCCGGCGGGAGAGACCCAGTACTTC
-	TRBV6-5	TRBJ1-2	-	CASRPSQGTYGYTF	TGTGCCAGCAGACCTAGTCAGGGCACCTATGGCTACACCTTC
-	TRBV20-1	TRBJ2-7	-	CSARPAYEQYF	TGCAGTGCTAGACCCGCCTACGAGCAGTACTTC
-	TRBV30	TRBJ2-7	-	CAWSSGRGIHEQYF	TGTGCCTGGAGTTCGGGTCGGGGAATCCACGAGCAGTACTTC
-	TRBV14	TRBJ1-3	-	CASSQATSRSGNTIYF	TGTGCCAGCAGCCAAGCTACTTCACGCTCTGGAAACACCATATATTTT
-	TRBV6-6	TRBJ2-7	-	CASARAGREQYF	TGTGCCAGCGCAAGGGCAGGGAGGGAGCAGTACTTC